Each of the 30 T cell receptor beta chains below was sequenced from the same sample in a study of CD8+CD57+ T cells in acquired aplastic anemia. In patients chosen for sequencing, flow cytometry had shown CD8+CD57+ cell expansion. The study profiled TCR beta VDJ and CDR3 using genomic DNA as template. One entry per CDR3 protein results from TCRdb running MiXCR on the reads. Among approximately 300,000 distinct CDR3 sequences listed, 56% were seen once. Material: sorted CD4+, CD8+, or CD8+CD57+ T cells (not recorded which) from PBMCs. These TCRs come from a human donor with aplastic anemia.

This clonotype has more than one count but fewer than ten. The junction departs from germline at one end; a sequencing error may be responsible. The chain uses TRBV20-1 and TRBJ1-6; a possible D gene is TRBD1 (5 bases). CDR3 size: 13 residues. CDR1 and CDR2 from the germline V gene are DFQATT and SNEGSKA (reference sequence). DNA of the CDR3: TGCAGTGCTAGTAATCTCGTGGACGGGACGAGAGACTTT. It specifies CSASNLVDGTRDF.

This clonotype has ten or more counts. J is TRBJ2-1 and V is TRBV7-2; 9 bases map to TRBD2. V dropped 6 bases and J dropped 3; count of bases not matched to a gene: 6. The CDR3 runs 15 residues. Germline assignment: CDR1 SGHTA and CDR2 FQGNSA. The CDR3 nucleotides read TGTGCCAGCAGGATGTATAGCGGGAGCTACAATGAGCAGTTCTTC. Protein: CASRMYSGSYNEQFF.

This clonotype was seen just once. This may stem from a read error, because a much larger clone lies one nucleotide away. The chain has TRBV2 and TRBJ2-2; D possibly corresponds to TRBD1 (5 bases). Trimming left V 6 bases short and J 7 bases short, with 15 bases between. The CDR3 is 14 amino acids. Per germline, CDR1 SNHLY and CDR2 FYNNEI. The CDR3 nucleotides are TGTGCCAGCAGCCTTGGACATAGGGTCGGGGAGCTGTTTTTT. It specifies CASSLGHRVGELFF. Full variable domain (remainder filled in from reference TRBV2 and TRBJ2-2): EPEVTQTPSHQVTQMGQEVILRCVPISNHLYFYWYRQILGQKVEFLVSFYNNEISEKSEIFDDQFSVERPDGSNFTLKIRSTKLEDSAMYFCASSLGHRVGELFFGEGSRLTVL.

The chain uses TRBV20-1 and TRBJ1-1; D not certain. CDR3 size: 13 residues. Germline values: CDR1 DFQATT, CDR2 SNEGSKA (reference sequence). V dropped 2 bases and J dropped 1 base, with 8 bases sitting between them. CDR3 sequence: CSARLPSNTEAFF. The CDR3 DNA sequence: TGCAGTGCTAGATTACCATCGAACACTGAAGCTTTCTTT.

This clonotype has ten or more counts. The J gene is TRBJ2-3, the V gene TRBV5-4; TRBD2 matches 9 bases. The CDR3 has 17 amino acids. Germline CDR1 SGHNT, CDR2 YYREEE (reference sequence). The V and J ends lost 4 bases and 0 bases, in that order; junction bases with no gene match: 9. This CDR3 reads CASSPYRGGASTDTQYF. The DNA of the CDR3 is TGTGCCAGCAGCCCATATCGCGGGGGGGCTAGCACAGATACGCAGTATTTT.

Many counts were recorded for this clonotype. V is TRBV2 and J is TRBJ2-7; 7 positions agree with TRBD2. Trimming took 8 bases from V and 1 from J; bases not matched to a gene: 5. Germline V CDR1 and CDR2: SNHLY, FYNNEI. The CDR3 is 13 amino acids. The CDR3 DNA reads as TGTGCCAGCGGGGGGGTTGGGTCCTACGAGCAGTACTTC. It encodes CASGGVGSYEQYF.

This clonotype was seen at least ten times. The J gene is TRBJ1-4, the V gene TRBV19; 9 nucleotides agree with TRBD1. V was pared by 5 bases and J by 8 bases, with 12 bases of the junction left unmatched. Germline V CDR1 and CDR2: LNHDA, SQIVND (reference sequence). CDR3 length equals 16 residues. The CDR3 DNA reads TGTGCCAGTAGTGCAACCGGGACAGGGTATTTCGAAAAACTGTTTTTT. Translating it yields CASSATGTGYFEKLFF. The full variable domain, completed using reference TRBV19 and TRBJ1-4, is DGGITQSPKYLFRKEGQNVTLSCEQNLNHDAMYWYRQDPGQGLRLIYYSQIVNDFQKGDIAEGYSVSREKKESFPLTVTSAQKNPTAFYLCASSATGTGYFEKLFFGSGTQLSVL.

The chain combines TRBV10-3 with TRBJ1-1; D unresolved. The CDR3 consists of 16 residues. The V end was cut by 3 bases, the J end by 7 bases, with 21 bases between. Per germline, CDR1 ENHRY and CDR2 SYGVKD. CDR3 nucleotides: TGTGCCATCAGTGAAGAAGTAAACAGCCAGAACGATGAAGCTTTCTTT. This translates into CAISEEVNSQNDEAFF.

The CDR3 DNA sequence: TGTGCCAGCACCCGGGGGGGGGTGAACAATGAGCAGTTCTTC. It translates to CASTRGGVNNEQFF. The chain links TRBV7-2 to TRBJ2-1, with TRBD2 identical over 8 bases. CDR1 SGHTA and CDR2 FQGNSA come from the germline V gene. J was trimmed by 5 bases and V by 7 bases; bases with no gene match: 7. This CDR3 is 14 amino acids long. Complete variable domain (other parts from reference TRBV7-2 and TRBJ2-1): GAGVSQSPSNKVTEKGKDVELRCDPISGHTALYWYRQSLGQGLEFLIYFQGNSAPDKSGLPSDRFSAERTGGSVSTLTIQRTQQEDSAVYLCASTRGGVNNEQFFGPGTRLTVL.

The chain is built from TRBV5-4 and TRBJ2-5; the D gene is possibly TRBD2 (6 bases). CDR3 length: 14 amino acids. The germline V gene has CDR1 SGHNT and CDR2 YYREEE (reference sequence). V lost 4 bases to trimming and J lost 2 bases, with 12 bases between them. CDR3 nucleotide sequence: TGTGCCAGCAGCGCGGAGGGACCGCAAGAGACCCAGTACTTC. Its translation: CASSAEGPQETQYF. Filled out from reference TRBV5-4 and TRBJ2-5, the complete variable domain reads ETGVTQSPTHLIKTRGQQVTLRCSSQSGHNTVSWYQQALGQGPQFIFQYYREEENGRGNFPPRFSGLQFPNYSSELNVNALELDDSALYLCASSAEGPQETQYFGPGTRLLVL.

This chain uses TRBV10-2 with TRBJ2-7; TRBD1 agrees at 9 bases. Losses at the gene ends were 4 bases for V and 4 bases for J; bases not matched to a gene: 5. CDR3 length: 14 residues. Germline CDR1 reads WSHSY; CDR2 reads SAAADI. The CDR3 is CASSGTGGWYEQYF. As DNA, the CDR3 is TGCGCCAGCAGTGGTACAGGGGGCTGGTACGAGCAGTACTTC.

At least ten counts were recorded for this clonotype. The chain links TRBV6-4 to TRBJ1-4, with D unclear. The CDR3 is 16 amino acids. Trimming left V 0 bases short and J 4 bases short, with 12 bases between. Germline V gene data show CDR1 as MRHNA and CDR2 as SNTAGT. CDR3 in amino acids: CASSDSETSLNEKLFF. The CDR3 nucleotides read TGTGCCAGCAGTGACTCTGAGACTAGCCTTAATGAAAAACTGTTTTTT.

This clonotype was picked up one time. The V gene is TRBV7-9, the J gene TRBJ2-6; D uncertain. V shed 7 bases and J shed 2 bases, with 6 bases lying between them. Germline assignment: CDR1 SEHNR and CDR2 FQNEAQ (reference sequence). This CDR3 contains 13 residues. This chain's CDR3 is CASKIAGANVLTF. The CDR3 DNA reads as TGTGCCAGCAAGATAGCTGGGGCCAACGTCCTGACTTTC.

The rearrangement uses TRBV25-1 and TRBJ2-3; D is ambiguous. V dropped 7 bases and J dropped 5 bases, with 7 bases sitting between them. The CDR3 is 11 residues long. The germline V gene encodes CDR1 MGHDK and CDR2 SYGVNS. For the CDR3, the DNA is TGTGCCAGCACAGCATTAGATACGCAGTATTTT. Translating gives CASTALDTQYF. Complete variable domain (other parts from reference TRBV25-1 and TRBJ2-3): EADIYQTPRYLVIGTGKKITLECSQTMGHDKMYWYQQDPGMELHLIHYSYGVNSTEKGDLSSESTVSRIRTEHFPLTLESARPSHTSQYLCASTALDTQYFGPGTRLTVL.

This clonotype appeared a single time. The V call is TRBV6-6, the J call TRBJ2-7, with D perhaps matching TRBD2 (7 bases). Germline V gives CDR1 MNHNY, CDR2 SVGAGI (reference sequence). The CDR3 sequence is 15 residues long. Trimming removed 5 bases at V and 1 base at J, with 15 bases between. CDR3 sequence (DNA): TGTGCCAGCAGTCAAAGAAGGGGGGGGTCCTACGAGCAGTACTTC. It translates to CASSQRRGGSYEQYF.

The gene calls are TRBV29-1 and TRBJ1-2, with D unclear. V shed 3 bases and J shed 2 bases, with 7 bases lying between them. Germline V lookup: CDR1 SQVTM, CDR2 ANQGSEA. CDR3 length: 12 amino acids. The CDR3 DNA is TGCAGCGTTGACGGCGCGAACTATGGCTACACCTTC. Translated, it gives CSVDGANYGYTF. The whole variable domain, remainder taken from reference TRBV29-1 and TRBJ1-2, is SAVISQKPSRDICQRGTSLTIQCQVDSQVTMMFWYRQQPGQSLTLIATANQGSEATYESGFVIDKFPISRPNLTFSTLTVSNMSPEDSSIYLCSVDGANYGYTFGSGTRLTVV.

Note on this clonotype: The final CDR3 position lacks the conserved phenylalanine or tryptophan, pointing to a likely read error. CDR3 in DNA: TGTGCCAGCAGCCTACTTGGAACCGGGGAGCTGTTTCTT. This translates into CASSLLGTGELFL. The chain employs TRBV11-3 and TRBJ2-2, with D unresolved. The ends were cut back, 5 bases at V and 5 bases at J, with 9 bases in the middle. Per germline, CDR1 SGHNT and CDR2 YENEEA. The CDR3 is made up of 13 amino acids.

Ten or more counts support this clonotype. V usage is TRBV29-1 and J usage is TRBJ1-1; 7 positions agree with TRBD1. The CDR3 is made up of 14 amino acids. Per germline, CDR1 SQVTM and CDR2 ANQGSEA. With V trimmed by 6 bases and J by 5 bases, 12 bases remained unmatched. CDR3: CSVSSTQGRTEAFF. In nucleotides, the CDR3 is TGCAGCGTGTCCTCCACACAGGGGCGGACTGAAGCTTTCTTT.

This clonotype has a count of ten or more. The chain joins TRBV4-2 to TRBJ1-5; a weak D match, TRBD1 (5 bases). V gave up 0 bases and J gave up 4 bases, with 10 bases separating them. Germline values: CDR1 LGHNA, CDR2 YNFKEQ. The CDR3 runs 15 residues. In nucleotides, the CDR3 is TGTGCCAGCAGCCAAGATAGCCAGGGTAATCAGCCCCAGCATTTT. Protein sequence: CASSQDSQGNQPQHF.

CDR3 DNA sequence: TGCAGTGCGACCGCGGGGAAAGACGTCCTGACTTTC. Translating it yields CSATAGKDVLTF. The V and J genes are TRBV20-1 and TRBJ2-6, with D perhaps matching TRBD2 (6 bases). The length of the CDR3 is 12 residues. CDR1 and CDR2 (germline): DFQATT, SNEGSKA (reference sequence). V gave up 6 bases and J gave up 11 bases, with 14 bases separating them.

A note on this clonotype: One end of the junction does not line up with germline, which may come from a read error. V is TRBV6-1 and J is TRBJ2-7, with D possibly being TRBD1 (6 bases). Germline CDR1 MNHNS, CDR2 SASEGT. The CDR3 runs to 12 residues. CDR3 nucleotide sequence: TGTGCCAGCTGTGACAGGTTCGACGAGCAGTACTTC. This codes for CASCDRFDEQYF.

This clonotype has just a few counts. The chain carries TRBV7-3 and TRBJ1-2; no definite D call. The germline V and J ends were trimmed by 5 bases and 4 bases, with 11 bases remaining between them. The CDR3 consists of 13 residues. Per the germline V gene, CDR1 is SGHTA and CDR2 is FQGTGA. The CDR3 bases are TGTGCCAGCAGCCCGGACCGAGGCTATGGCTACACCTTC. Its translation is CASSPDRGYGYTF.

This rearrangement joins TRBV4-2 to TRBJ2-7; D unresolved. Germline CDR1 LGHNA, CDR2 YNFKEQ. V shed 3 bases and J shed 3 bases, with 18 bases lying between them. The CDR3 covers 16 residues. The CDR3, as DNA: TGTGCCAGCAGCCAGAATCGGGCCTCGAACGACTACGAGCAGTACTTC. Translated: CASSQNRASNDYEQYF.

The CDR3 sequence is CASSIGGVGRAFF. Written as DNA, the CDR3 is TGTGCCAGTAGTATCGGAGGGGTGGGTCGGGCTTTCTTT. The rearrangement uses TRBV19 and TRBJ1-1; D is perhaps TRBD1 (5 bases). This CDR3 has 13 residues. V shed 3 bases and J shed 11 bases, with 16 bases lying between them. Germline V gives CDR1 LNHDA, CDR2 SQIVND (reference sequence). Drawing the rest from reference TRBV19 and TRBJ1-1, the complete variable domain is DGGITQSPKYLFRKEGQNVTLSCEQNLNHDAMYWYRQDPGQGLRLIYYSQIVNDFQKGDIAEGYSVSREKKESFPLTVTSAQKNPTAFYLCASSIGGVGRAFFGQGTRLTVV.

The chain links TRBV12-3 or TRBV12-4 to TRBJ1-2; 9 nucleotides line up with TRBD1. The trim removed 8 bases at V and 8 bases at J, leaving 9 bases unmatched. The CDR3 totals 13 residues. CDR3 in amino acids: CASAPGGTGGYTF. The CDR3 nucleotides read TGTGCCAGCGCACCCGGAGGGACAGGGGGCTACACCTTC.

V usage is TRBV4-1 and J usage is TRBJ1-2; the D is unclear. V was pared by 1 base and J by 4 bases, with 13 bases between. The CDR3 is made up of 15 amino acids. Germline CDR1 MGHRA, CDR2 YSYEKL. The DNA of the CDR3 is TGCGCCAGCAGCCAAGCTGACCCGGGGATCTATGGCTACACCTTC. Its translation: CASSQADPGIYGYTF.

This clonotype has at least ten counts. The CDR3 nucleotides are TGTGCCAGCAGCTACCCGGGACAGGGCCCCTACGAGCAGTACTTC. Translating gives CASSYPGQGPYEQYF. The gene calls are TRBV11-2 and TRBJ2-7, with TRBD1 identical over 9 bases. The CDR3 covers 15 residues. Trimming removed 4 bases from V and 2 bases from J; junction bases left unmatched: 6. Germline V gene sequence: CDR1 SGHAT, CDR2 FQNNGV. Full variable domain (outside the CDR3, taken from reference TRBV11-2 and TRBJ2-7): EAGVAQSPRYKIIEKRQSVAFWCNPISGHATLYWYQQILGQGPKLLIQFQNNGVVDDSQLPKDRFSAERLKGVDSTLKIQPAKLEDSAVYLCASSYPGQGPYEQYFGPGTRLTVT.

This clonotype was seen at least ten times. V and J are TRBV6-5 and TRBJ1-2, with 8 positions matching TRBD1. CDR3 length: 15 residues. CDR1 is MNHEY and CDR2 is SVGAGI in the germline V gene. After removal of 2 bases from V and 4 bases from J, the junction contained 6 bases not matched to a gene. In nucleotides, the CDR3 is TGTGCCAGCAGTTACCAAATCGGGACAGGCTATGGCTACACCTTC. Amino acids: CASSYQIGTGYGYTF.

This chain uses TRBV19 with TRBJ2-7, with D possibly TRBD2 on 6 matching bases. V dropped 9 bases and J dropped 3 bases, with 12 bases sitting between them. The CDR3 runs to 12 residues. Germline values: CDR1 LNHDA, CDR2 SQIVND (reference sequence). The CDR3 spells CASLGLNYEQYF. CDR3 coding DNA: TGTGCCAGCTTGGGACTCAACTACGAGCAGTACTTC.

V is TRBV20-1 and J is TRBJ2-1, with D perhaps TRBD1 or TRBD2 (5 bases each). This CDR3 has 15 amino acids. CDR1 is DFQATT, CDR2 SNEGSKA, per germline (reference sequence). The CDR3 DNA reads TGCAATGCGAACTCCGGGACGGGCTTAACCTATGAGCAGTTCTTC. Translating it yields CNANSGTGLTYEQFF.